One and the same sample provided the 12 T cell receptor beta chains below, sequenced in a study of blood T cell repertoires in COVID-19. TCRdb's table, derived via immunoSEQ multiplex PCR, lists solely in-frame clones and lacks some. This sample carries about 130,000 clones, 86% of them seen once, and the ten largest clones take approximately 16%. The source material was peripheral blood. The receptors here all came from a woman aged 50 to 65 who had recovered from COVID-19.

The CDR3 sequence is CATSDLAGGPFGELFF. DNA of the CDR3: TGTGCCACCAGTGATTTAGCGGGAGGGCCTTTCGGGGAGCTGTTTTTT. This rearrangement joins TRBV24-1 to TRBJ2-2; TRBD2 matches 10 bases. Germline V lookup: CDR1 KGHDR, CDR2 SFDVKD. V dropped 1 base and J dropped 7; count of bases not matched to a gene: 5. This CDR3 spans 16 amino acids.

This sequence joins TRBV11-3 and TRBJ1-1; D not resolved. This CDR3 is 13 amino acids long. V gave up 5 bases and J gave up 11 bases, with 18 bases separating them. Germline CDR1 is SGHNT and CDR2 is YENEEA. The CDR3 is CASSPQNYKVAFF. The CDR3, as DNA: TGTGCCAGCAGCCCCCAGAACTATAAAGTGGCTTTCTTT.

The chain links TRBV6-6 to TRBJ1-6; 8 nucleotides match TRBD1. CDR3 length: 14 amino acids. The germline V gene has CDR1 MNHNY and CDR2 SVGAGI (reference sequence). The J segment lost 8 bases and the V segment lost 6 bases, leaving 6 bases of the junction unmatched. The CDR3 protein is CASRTGTGDSPLHF. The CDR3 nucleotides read TGTGCCAGCAGGACCGGGACAGGAGATTCACCCCTCCACTTT.

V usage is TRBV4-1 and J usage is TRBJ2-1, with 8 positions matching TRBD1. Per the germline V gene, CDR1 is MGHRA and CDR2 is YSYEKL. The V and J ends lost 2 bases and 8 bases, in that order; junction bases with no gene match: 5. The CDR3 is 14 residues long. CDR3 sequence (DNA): TGCGCCAGCAGCCAACGTACGGGACAGGATGAGCAGTTCTTC. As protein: CASSQRTGQDEQFF.

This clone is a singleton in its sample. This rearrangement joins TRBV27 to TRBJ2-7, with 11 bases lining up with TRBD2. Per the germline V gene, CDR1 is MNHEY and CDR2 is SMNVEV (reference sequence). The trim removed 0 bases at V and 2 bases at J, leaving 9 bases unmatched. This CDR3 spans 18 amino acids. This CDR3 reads CASSLSRGSGRVAYEQYF. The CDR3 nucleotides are TGTGCCAGCAGTTTATCGCGGGGTAGCGGGAGGGTGGCCTACGAGCAGTACTTC.

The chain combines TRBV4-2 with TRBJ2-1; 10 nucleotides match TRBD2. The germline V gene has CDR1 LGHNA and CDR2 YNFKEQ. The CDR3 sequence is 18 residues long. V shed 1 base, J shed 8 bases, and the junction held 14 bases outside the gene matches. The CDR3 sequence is CASSQGSQATSGIYEQFF. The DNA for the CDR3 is TGTGCCAGCAGCCAAGGGTCCCAGGCTACTAGCGGGATCTATGAGCAGTTCTTC.

CDR3 protein: CASSYVGGVGGYTF. CDR3 coding DNA: TGTGCCAGCAGTTATGTCGGGGGTGTGGGTGGCTACACCTTC. The chain employs TRBV6-5 and TRBJ1-2; tentative D call: TRBD1 (5 bases). The CDR3 spans 14 residues. Germline V gene lookup returns CDR1 MNHEY and CDR2 SVGAGI. V shed 3 bases and J shed 7 bases, with 15 bases lying between them.

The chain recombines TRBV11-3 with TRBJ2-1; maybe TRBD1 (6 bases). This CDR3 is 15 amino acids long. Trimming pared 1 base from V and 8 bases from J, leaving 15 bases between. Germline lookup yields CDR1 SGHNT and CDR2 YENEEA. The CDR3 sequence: CASSLGGTGTDEQFF. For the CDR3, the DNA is TGTGCCAGCAGCTTAGGCGGAACAGGGACGGATGAGCAGTTCTTC.

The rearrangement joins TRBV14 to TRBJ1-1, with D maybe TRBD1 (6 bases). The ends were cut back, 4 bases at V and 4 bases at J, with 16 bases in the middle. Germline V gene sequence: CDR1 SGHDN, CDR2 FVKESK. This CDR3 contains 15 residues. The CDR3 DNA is TGTGCCAGCAGCCCACAGGGTATAGAGGCCACTGAAGCTTTCTTT. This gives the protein CASSPQGIEATEAFF. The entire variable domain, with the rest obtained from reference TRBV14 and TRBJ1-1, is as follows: EAGVTQFPSHSVIEKGQTVTLRCDPISGHDNLYWYRRVMGKEIKFLLHFVKESKQDESGMPNNRFLAERTGGTYSTLKVQPAELEDSGVYFCASSPQGIEATEAFFGQGTRLTVV.

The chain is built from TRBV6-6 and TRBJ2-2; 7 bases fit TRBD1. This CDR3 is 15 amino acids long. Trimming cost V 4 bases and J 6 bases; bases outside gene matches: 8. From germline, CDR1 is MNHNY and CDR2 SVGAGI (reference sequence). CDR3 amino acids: CASSSHDRVAGELFF. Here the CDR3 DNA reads TGTGCCAGCAGTTCGCACGACAGGGTGGCCGGGGAGCTGTTTTTT.

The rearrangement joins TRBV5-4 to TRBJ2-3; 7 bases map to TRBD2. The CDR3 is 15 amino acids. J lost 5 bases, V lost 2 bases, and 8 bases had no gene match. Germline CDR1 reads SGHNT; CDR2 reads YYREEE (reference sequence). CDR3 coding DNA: TGTGCCAGCAGCTTTAGACTAGCTGAGGGAGATACGCAGTATTTT. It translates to CASSFRLAEGDTQYF.

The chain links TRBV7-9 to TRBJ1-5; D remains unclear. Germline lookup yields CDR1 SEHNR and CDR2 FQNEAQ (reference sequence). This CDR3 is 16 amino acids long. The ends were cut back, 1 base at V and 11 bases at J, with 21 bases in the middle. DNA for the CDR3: TGTGCCAGCAGCTTAGGTACACGATTGAGGAGTTCAACCCAGCATTTT. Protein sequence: CASSLGTRLRSSTQHF.